The T cell receptor (beta chain) described here comes from a study of blood T cells in healthy people across ages. A J-beta primer mix and a sample-barcoded 5' primer were used in a second PCR of roughly 6 to 11 cycles. Each sample provided no less than 2.5 million CDR3-containing paired-end reads. A single record per CDR3 protein comes from TCRdb applying MiXCR to the 5' RACE reads. This sample carries about 720,000 distinct CDR3 sequences, roughly 25% of them seen once, and the ten largest clones take under 4.5%. CDR3 length: 15 amino acids. Germline lookup yields CDR1 MDHEN and CDR2 SYDVKM. J lost 3 bases, V lost 6 bases, and 8 bases had no gene match. Findings and caveats of the study: Naive T cell percentage strongly correlated with TCR beta diversity. The study regarded diversity estimates from one million T cells as underestimates.

Of note for this clonotype: Its target is unknown. Since a much larger clone is just one base distant, this may be a read error.

These data were also filed under a second study, of T cells of mothers and their children.

The specimen was blood. The chain carries TRBV28 and TRBJ2-3; 8 bases are shared with TRBD2. The receptor comes from a boy aged 10-17 years in good health. CDR3 residues: CASSAGAGETDTQYF. In DNA form, the CDR3 reads TGTGCCAGCAGCGCGGGAGCGGGAGAAACAGATACGCAGTATTTT.